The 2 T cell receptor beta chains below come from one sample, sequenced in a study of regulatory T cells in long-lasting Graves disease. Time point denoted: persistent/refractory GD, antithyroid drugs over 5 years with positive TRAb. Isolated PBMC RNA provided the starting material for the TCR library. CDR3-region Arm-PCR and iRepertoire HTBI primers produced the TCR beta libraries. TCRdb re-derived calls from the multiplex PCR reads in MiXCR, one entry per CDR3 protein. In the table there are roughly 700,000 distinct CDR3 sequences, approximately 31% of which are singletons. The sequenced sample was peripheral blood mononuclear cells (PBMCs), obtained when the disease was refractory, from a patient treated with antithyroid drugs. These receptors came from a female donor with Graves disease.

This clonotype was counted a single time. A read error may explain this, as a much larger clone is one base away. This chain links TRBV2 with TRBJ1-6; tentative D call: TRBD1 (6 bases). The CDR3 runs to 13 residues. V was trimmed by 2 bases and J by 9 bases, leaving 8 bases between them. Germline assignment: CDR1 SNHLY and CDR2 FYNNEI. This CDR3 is CASSEIGGSPLHF. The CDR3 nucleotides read TGTGCCAGCAGTGAAATAGGGGGTTCACCCCTCCACTTT.

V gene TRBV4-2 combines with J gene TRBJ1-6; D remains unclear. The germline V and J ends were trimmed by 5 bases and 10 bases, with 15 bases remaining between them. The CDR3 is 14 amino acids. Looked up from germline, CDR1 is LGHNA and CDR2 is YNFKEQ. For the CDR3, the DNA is TGTGCCAGCAGCAGACGCAACCTAGACTCACCCCTCCACTTT. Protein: CASSRRNLDSPLHF.